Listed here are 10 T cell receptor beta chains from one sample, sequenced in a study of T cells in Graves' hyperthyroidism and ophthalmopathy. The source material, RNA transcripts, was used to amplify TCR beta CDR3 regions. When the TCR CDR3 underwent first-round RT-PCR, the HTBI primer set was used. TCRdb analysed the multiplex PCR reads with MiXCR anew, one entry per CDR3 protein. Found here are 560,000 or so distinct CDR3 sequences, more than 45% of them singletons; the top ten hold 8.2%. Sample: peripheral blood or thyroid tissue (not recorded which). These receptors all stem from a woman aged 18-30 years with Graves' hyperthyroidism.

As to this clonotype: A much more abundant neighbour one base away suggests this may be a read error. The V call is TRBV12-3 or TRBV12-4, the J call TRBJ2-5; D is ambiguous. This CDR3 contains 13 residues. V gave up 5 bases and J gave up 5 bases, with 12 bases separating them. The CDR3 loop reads CASSLVVRETQYF. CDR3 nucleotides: TGTGCCAGCAGTCTCGTGGTCCGGGAGACCCAGTACTTC.

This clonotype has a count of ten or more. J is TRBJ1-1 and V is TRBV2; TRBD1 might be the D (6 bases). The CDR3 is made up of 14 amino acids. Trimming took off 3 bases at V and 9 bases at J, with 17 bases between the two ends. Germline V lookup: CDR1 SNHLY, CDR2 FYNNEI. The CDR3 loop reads CASSEGRGSVQAFF. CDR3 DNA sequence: TGTGCCAGCAGTGAGGGTAGGGGGTCGGTTCAAGCTTTCTTT.

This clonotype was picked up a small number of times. The DNA of the CDR3 is TGTGCCAGCAGCTTAGATGTCCTCCGGACCACGTACGAGCAGTACTTC. Translation: CASSLDVLRTTYEQYF. The rearrangement uses TRBV7-2 and TRBJ2-7; D is undetermined. The CDR3 loop spans 16 amino acids. V dropped 1 base and J dropped 4 bases, with 17 bases sitting between them. Germline CDR1 and CDR2: SGHTA and FQGNSA.

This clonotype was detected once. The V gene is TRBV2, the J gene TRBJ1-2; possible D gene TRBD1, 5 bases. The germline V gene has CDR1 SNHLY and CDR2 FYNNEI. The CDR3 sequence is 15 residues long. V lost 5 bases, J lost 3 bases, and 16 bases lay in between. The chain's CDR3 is CASSYAGTGHYGYTF. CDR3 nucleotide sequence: TGTGCCAGCAGTTACGCAGGGACGGGCCACTATGGCTACACCTTC.

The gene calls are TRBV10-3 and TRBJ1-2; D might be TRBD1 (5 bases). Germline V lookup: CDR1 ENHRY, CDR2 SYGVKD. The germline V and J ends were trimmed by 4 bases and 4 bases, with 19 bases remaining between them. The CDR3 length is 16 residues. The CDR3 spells CAISGQGGIGSYGYTF. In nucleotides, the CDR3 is TGTGCCATCAGTGGGCAGGGAGGCATAGGGTCCTATGGCTACACCTTC.

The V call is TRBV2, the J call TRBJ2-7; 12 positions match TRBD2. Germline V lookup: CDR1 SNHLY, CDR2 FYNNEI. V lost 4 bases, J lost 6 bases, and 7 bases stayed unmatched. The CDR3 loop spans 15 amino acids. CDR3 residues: CASSGGLAGGLEQYF. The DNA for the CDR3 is TGTGCCAGCAGTGGGGGGCTAGCGGGAGGGCTCGAGCAGTACTTC. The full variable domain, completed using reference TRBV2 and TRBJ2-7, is EPEVTQTPSHQVTQMGQEVILRCVPISNHLYFYWYRQILGQKVEFLVSFYNNEISEKSEIFDDQFSVERPDGSNFTLKIRSTKLEDSAMYFCASSGGLAGGLEQYFGPGTRLTVT.

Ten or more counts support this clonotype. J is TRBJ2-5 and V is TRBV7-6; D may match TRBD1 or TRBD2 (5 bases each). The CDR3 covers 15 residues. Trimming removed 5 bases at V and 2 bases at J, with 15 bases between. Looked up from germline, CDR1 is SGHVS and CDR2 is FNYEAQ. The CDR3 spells CASSPSRGRQETQYF. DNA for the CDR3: TGTGCCAGCAGCCCTAGTCGGGGCCGGCAAGAGACCCAGTACTTC.

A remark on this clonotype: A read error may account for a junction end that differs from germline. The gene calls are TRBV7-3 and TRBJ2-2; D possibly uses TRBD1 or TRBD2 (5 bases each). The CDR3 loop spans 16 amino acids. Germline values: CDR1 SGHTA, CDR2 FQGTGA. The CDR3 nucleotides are TGCGCCAGCAGCCAAGATGGGACGGACAACACCGGGGAGCTGTTTTTT. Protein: CASSQDGTDNTGELFF.

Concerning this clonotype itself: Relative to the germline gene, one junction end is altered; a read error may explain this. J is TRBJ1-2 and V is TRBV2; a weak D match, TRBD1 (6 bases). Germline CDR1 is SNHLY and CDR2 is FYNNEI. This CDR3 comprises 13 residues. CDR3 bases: TGCGCCAGCAGCCAAGTCAGGGGCTCGGGCTACACCTTC. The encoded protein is CASSQVRGSGYTF.

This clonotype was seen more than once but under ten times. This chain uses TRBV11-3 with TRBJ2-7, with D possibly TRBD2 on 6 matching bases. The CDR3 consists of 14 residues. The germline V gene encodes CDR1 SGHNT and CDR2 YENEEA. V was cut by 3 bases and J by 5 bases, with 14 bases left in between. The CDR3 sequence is CASSLGRASDEQYF. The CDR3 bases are TGTGCCAGCAGCTTGGGCAGGGCTAGCGACGAGCAGTACTTC.